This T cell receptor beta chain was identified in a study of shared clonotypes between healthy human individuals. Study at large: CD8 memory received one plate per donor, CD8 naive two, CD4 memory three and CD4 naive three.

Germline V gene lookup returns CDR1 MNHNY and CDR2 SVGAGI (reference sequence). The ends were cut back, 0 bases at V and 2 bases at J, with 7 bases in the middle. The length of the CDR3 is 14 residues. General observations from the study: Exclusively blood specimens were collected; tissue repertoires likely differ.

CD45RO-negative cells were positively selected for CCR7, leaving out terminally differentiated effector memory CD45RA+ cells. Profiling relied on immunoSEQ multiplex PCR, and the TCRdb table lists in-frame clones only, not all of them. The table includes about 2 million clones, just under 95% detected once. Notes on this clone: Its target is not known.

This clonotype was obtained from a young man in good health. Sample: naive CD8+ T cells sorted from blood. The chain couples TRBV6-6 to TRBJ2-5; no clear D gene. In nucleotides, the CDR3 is TGTGCCAGCAGTTACTCGATCGCGCAAGAGACCCAGTACTTC. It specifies CASSYSIAQETQYF.